The entry below describes one T cell receptor (beta chain). Its target is not known. The entry originates in a study of early T cells in non-severe SARS-CoV-2 infection. The study's findings and limits: Sequences matched to VDJdb favored anti-spike CD8 responses, while private and CD4 specificities were missed.

MiXCR, run by TCRdb on the 5' RACE reads, gives a single entry per CDR3 protein. The sample records around 58,000 distinct CDR3 sequences, about 16% being singletons. CDR3 size: 13 residues. The germline V gene has CDR1 WNHNN and CDR2 SYGVQD (reference sequence). V lost 2 bases to trimming and J lost 12 bases, with 14 bases between them. The sequence was obtained from an adult who was a healthcare worker with PCR-confirmed SARS-CoV-2 infection or an uninfected control (not recorded which). This sequence joins TRBV10-1 and TRBJ2-1; unclear D gene. Sample: whole blood, taken at baseline. Here the CDR3 DNA reads TGCGCCAGCAGTGAGGTTTGGGAATCAGTGCAGTTCTTC. Its protein is CASSEVWESVQFF.